This TCR beta chain was recovered during a study of cytomegalovirus exposure and HLA in healthy donors. Study-level findings and limits: Analyzed later, most CMV-associated TCR beta chains appeared HLA-restricted.

Concerning this clone: Its antigen is as yet unknown. Other DNA sequences of this sample code for an identical CDR3.

Germline-derived CDR1 and CDR2 are SGHNT and YYREEE (reference sequence). V was pared by 0 bases and J by 3 bases, with 1 base of the junction left unmatched. The length of the CDR3 is 14 residues. The PCR ran on 60 Vbeta and 13 Jbeta primers. Profiled with immunoSEQ multiplex PCR; TCRdb holds only in-frame clones, not every one. This sample has some 100,000 clones, with approximately 80% found just once. The TCR sequence derives from a male donor in good health and CMV-seropositive. The sample comprised PBMCs. The V and J genes are TRBV5-4 and TRBJ1-1; 8 bases match TRBD1. CDR3 nucleotide sequence: TGTGCCAGCAGCTTGGAGACAGGGGACACTGAAGCTTTCTTT. Encoded protein: CASSLETGDTEAFF.